This T cell receptor beta chain is drawn from a study of kidney transplant recipient with SARS-CoV-2 infection. This CDR3 spans 14 amino acids. The V gene's germline CDR1 is PRHDT and CDR2 FYEKMQ (reference sequence). TCRdb reprocessed the reads with MiXCR, giving one entry per CDR3 protein. The table records approximately 240,000 distinct CDR3 sequences, more than 25% of them present only once. Worth noting for this clonotype: One end of the junction fails to match germline, which may point to a read error.

This specimen consisted of a blood sample, obtained at baseline and on approximately day 120 from a kidney transplant recipient. The source of this sequence is a male patient between 25 and 40 years old who had COVID-19 and was a kidney transplant recipient. Some T cells may possibly be graft donor cells. This chain uses TRBV13 with TRBJ1-1, with D hard to call. This CDR3 reads CASNLAPDNAEAFF. Here the CDR3 DNA reads TGTGCCAGCAACTTAGCACCAGATAACGCTGAAGCTTTCTTT.